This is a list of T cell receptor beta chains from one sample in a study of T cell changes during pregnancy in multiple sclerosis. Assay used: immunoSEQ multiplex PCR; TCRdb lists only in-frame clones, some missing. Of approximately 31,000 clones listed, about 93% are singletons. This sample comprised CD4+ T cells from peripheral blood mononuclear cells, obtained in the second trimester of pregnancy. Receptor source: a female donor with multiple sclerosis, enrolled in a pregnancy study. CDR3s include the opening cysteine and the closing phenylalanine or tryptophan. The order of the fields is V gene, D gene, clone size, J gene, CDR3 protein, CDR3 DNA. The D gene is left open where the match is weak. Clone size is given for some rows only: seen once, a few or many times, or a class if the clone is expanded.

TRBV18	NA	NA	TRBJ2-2	CASSPLPHRADTGELFF	TGTGCCAGCTCACCCTTACCTCACAGGGCTGACACCGGGGAGCTGTTTTTT
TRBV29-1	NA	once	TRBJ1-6	CSVKDSFYNSPLHF	TGCAGCGTAAAGGACAGTTTTTATAATTCACCCCTCCACTTT
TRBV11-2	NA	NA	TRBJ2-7	CASSLHQGFNEQYF	TGTGCCAGCAGCCTCCATCAGGGGTTCAACGAGCAGTACTTC
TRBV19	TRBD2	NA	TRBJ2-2	CASSIKGRGAGELFF	TGTGCCAGTAGTATTAAGGGTCGGGGGGCCGGGGAGCTGTTTTTT
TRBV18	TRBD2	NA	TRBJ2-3	CASSPRLATNTDTQYF	TGTGCCAGCTCACCACGACTAGCAACCAACACAGATACGCAGTATTTT
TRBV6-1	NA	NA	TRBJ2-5	CASSLLQLVLETQYF	TGTGCCAGCAGCTTACTTCAACTAGTTCTAGAGACCCAGTACTTC
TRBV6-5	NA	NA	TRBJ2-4	CARASVTKNIQYF	TGTGCCAGGGCTAGCGTGACCAAAAACATTCAGTACTTC
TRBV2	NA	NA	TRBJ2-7	CASSGQRSYEQYF	TGTGCCAGCAGTGGTCAGCGGAGCTACGAGCAGTACTTC
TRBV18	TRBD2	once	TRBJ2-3	CASSHRRGLAGGVPPDTQYF	TGTGCCAGCTCCCACCGACGGGGACTAGCGGGAGGCGTCCCCCCAGATACGCAGTATTTT
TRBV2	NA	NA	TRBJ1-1	CASSEGTRLNTEAFF	TGTGCCAGCAGTGAAGGGACACGGCTTAACACTGAAGCTTTCTTT
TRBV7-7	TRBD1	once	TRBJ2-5	CASSLGTGAETQYF	TGTGCCAGCAGCTTAGGGACAGGGGCAGAGACCCAGTACTTC
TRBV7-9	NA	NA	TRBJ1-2	CASSLSGGGYTF	TGTGCCAGCAGCTTAAGTGGGGGGGGCTACACCTTC
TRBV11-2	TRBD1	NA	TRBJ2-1	CASSYTGGAMVEQFF	TGTGCCAGCAGCTACACAGGGGGAGCTATGGTTGAGCAGTTCTTC
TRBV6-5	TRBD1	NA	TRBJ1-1	CASSYSGQVDTEAFF	TGTGCCAGCAGTTACTCCGGACAGGTGGACACTGAAGCTTTCTTT
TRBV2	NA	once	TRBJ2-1	CASRGQTSYNEQFF	TGTGCCAGCCGAGGACAGACCTCCTACAATGAGCAGTTCTTC
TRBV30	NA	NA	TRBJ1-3	CAWRVRGGRNTIYF	TGTGCCTGGAGGGTCCGGGGGGGTCGAAACACCATATATTTT
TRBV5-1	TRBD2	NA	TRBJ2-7	CASSLVGGISYEQYF	TGCGCCAGCAGCTTGGTGGGGGGGATCTCCTACGAGCAGTACTTC
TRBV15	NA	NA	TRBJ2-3	CATSRTGQNTDTQYF	TGTGCCACCAGTAGAACGGGACAAAACACAGATACGCAGTATTTT
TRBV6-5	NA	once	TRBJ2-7	CASGGRSYEQYF	TGTGCCAGCGGGGGCCGCTCCTACGAGCAGTACTTC
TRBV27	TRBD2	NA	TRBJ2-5	CASRRFGGETQYF	TGTGCCAGCAGAAGATTCGGGGGGGAGACCCAGTACTTC
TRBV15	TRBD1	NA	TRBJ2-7	CATSRGDRFTYEQYF	TGTGCCACCAGCAGAGGGGACAGGTTCACCTACGAGCAGTACTTC
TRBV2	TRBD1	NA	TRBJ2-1	CASRARSGTGQYNEQFF	TGTGCCAGCAGGGCAAGATCCGGGACAGGGCAGTACAATGAGCAGTTCTTC
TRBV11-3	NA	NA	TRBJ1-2	CASRPSYRHYGYTF	TGTGCCAGCAGACCTAGTTACAGGCACTATGGCTACACCTTC
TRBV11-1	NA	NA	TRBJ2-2	CASSLIPGSTGELFF	TGTGCCAGCAGCTTGATACCGGGAAGTACCGGGGAGCTGTTTTTT
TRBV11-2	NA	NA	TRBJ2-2	CASSLSNTGELFF	TGTGCCAGCAGTCTATCAAACACCGGGGAGCTGTTTTTT
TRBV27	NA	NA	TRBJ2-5	CASSRGYQETQYF	TGTGCCAGCAGCCGGGGGTACCAAGAGACCCAGTACTTC
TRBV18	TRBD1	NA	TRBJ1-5	CASSPDRASNQPQHF	TGTGCCAGCTCACCGGACAGGGCAAGCAATCAGCCCCAGCATTTT
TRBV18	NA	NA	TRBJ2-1	CASSPLAGNEQFF	TGTGCCAGCTCACCACTAGCTGGCAATGAGCAGTTCTTC
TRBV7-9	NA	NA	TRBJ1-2	CASSLFGSGDGYTF	TGTGCCAGCAGCTTATTTGGTTCGGGAGATGGCTACACCTTC
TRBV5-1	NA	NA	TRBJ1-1	CASSLGAANTEAFF	TGCGCCAGCAGCTTGGGGGCAGCGAACACTGAAGCTTTCTTT
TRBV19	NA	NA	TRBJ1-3	CASSTSQGPGNTIYF	TGTGCCAGTAGTACCTCCCAGGGGCCCGGAAACACCATATATTTT
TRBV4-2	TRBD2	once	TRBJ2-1	CASSPGPTSGKWDEQFF	TGTGCCAGCAGCCCTGGCCCGACTAGCGGGAAGTGGGATGAGCAGTTCTTC
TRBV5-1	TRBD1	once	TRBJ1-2	CASSLSLGTGVLGYTF	TGCGCCAGCAGCTTGAGCCTCGGGACAGGGGTGTTGGGCTACACCTTC
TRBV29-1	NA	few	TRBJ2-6	CSVEGSSFASGANVLTF	TGCAGCGTTGAAGGGAGTTCCTTCGCCTCTGGGGCCAACGTCCTGACTTTC
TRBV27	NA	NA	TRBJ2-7	CASSLYQDSHPSLQYF	TGTGCCAGCAGTTTATATCAGGACAGTCACCCCTCTCTGCAGTACTTC
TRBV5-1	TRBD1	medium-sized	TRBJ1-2	CASSLEGAYGYTF	TGCGCCAGCAGCTTGGAGGGGGCCTATGGCTACACCTTC
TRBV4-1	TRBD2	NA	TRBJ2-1	CASSQGTSGGFNEQFF	TGCGCCAGCAGCCAGGGGACTAGCGGGGGCTTCAATGAGCAGTTCTTC
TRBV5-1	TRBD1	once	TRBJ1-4	CASSLRGLNEKLFF	TGCGCCAGCAGTCTCAGGGGGCTTAATGAAAAACTGTTTTTT
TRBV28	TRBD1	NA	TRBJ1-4	CATPGEPGTGGEEKLFF	TGTGCCACCCCAGGGGAACCCGGGACAGGAGGGGAGGAAAAACTGTTTTTT
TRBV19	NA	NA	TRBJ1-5	CASSPRDNQPQHF	TGTGCCAGTAGCCCCAGGGACAATCAGCCCCAGCATTTT
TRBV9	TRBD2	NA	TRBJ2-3	CASSVGITGGESDTQYF	TGTGCCAGCAGCGTAGGGATAACGGGAGGTGAATCAGATACGCAGTATTTT
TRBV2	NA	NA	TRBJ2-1	CASSGSNGNEQFF	TGTGCCAGCAGTGGGTCCAACGGCAATGAGCAGTTCTTC
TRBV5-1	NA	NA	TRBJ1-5	CASSPAGGNQPQHF	TGCGCCAGCAGTCCTGCGGGGGGCAATCAGCCCCAGCATTTT
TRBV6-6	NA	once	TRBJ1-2	CASSSGNYGYTF	TGTGCCAGCAGCTCGGGGAACTATGGCTACACCTTC
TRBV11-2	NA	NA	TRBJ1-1	CASSSIGRAQAFF	TGTGCCAGCAGCTCAATCGGCAGGGCGCAGGCTTTCTTT